This T cell receptor beta chain originates from a study of siplizumab effects on memory and regulatory T cells. Findings of the study overall: The mapping of alloreactive clones to unstimulated subsets covered only a minor fraction of them. Assignment of a naive or memory phenotype failed for roughly 75-95% of the proliferating CD4+ or CD8+ clones. Unstimulated naive T cells seemed to show more diversity than memory cells did, and they also seemed to be among the major contributors to the alloresponse.

With respect to this clone: Antigen specificity is unknown.

This CDR3 has 14 residues. With 6 bases removed from V and 0 bases from J, the gap between germline ends came to 9 bases. From germline, CDR1 is MNHNY and CDR2 SVGAGI (reference sequence). Per sample, approximately 10^5 TCR templates underwent assay. Repertoires were generated with immunoSEQ multiplex PCR, while TCRdb's copy carries only in-frame clones and drops some. The sample has 100,000 or so clones, approximately 92% seen once. The V and J genes are TRBV6-6 and TRBJ1-3; D unresolved. Input material: non-Treg CD4+ T cells sorted from blood. The clonotype was recovered from a human donor in good health. CDR3 nucleotides: TGTGCCAGCAGGAACTCACCCTCTGGAAACACCATATATTTT. Residues: CASRNSPSGNTIYF.